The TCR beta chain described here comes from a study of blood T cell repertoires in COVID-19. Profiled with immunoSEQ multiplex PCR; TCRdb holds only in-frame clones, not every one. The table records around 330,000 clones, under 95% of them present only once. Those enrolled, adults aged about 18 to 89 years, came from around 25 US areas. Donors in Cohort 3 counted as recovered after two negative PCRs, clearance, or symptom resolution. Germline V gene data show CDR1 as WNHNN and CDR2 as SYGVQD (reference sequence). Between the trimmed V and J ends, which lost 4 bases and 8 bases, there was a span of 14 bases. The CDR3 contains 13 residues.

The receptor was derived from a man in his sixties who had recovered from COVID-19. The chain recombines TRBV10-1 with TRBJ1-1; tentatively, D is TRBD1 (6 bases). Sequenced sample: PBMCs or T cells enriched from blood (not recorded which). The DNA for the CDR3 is TGCGCCAGCAGTGCGGCCAGGGGAATAGAAGCTTTCTTT. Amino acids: CASSAARGIEAFF.